The subject of this entry is one T cell receptor beta chain. Its antigen is currently not known. Within one base of it there is no much larger clone, and no base qualities were kept. A distance of 18 bases separates the germline ends of V and J, which lose 7 bases and 6 bases respectively. The germline V gene (reference sequence) supplies CDR1 LNHDA and CDR2 SQIVND. The CDR3 measures 14 amino acids from cysteine to phenylalanine. The entry retains the CDR3 DNA only, 42 bases that are in frame from base 1. The source of the sample is a study of control samples from healthy donors and cancer patients (dated by TCRdb to about 2020). The library was prepared using the immunoSEQ multiplex PCR assay. As stored in TCRdb, this immuneACCESS dataset retains in-frame rearrangements with V and J assigned. A fraction of the clones does not appear; measured against another copy, unresolved V genes explain less than half of the discrepancy, and the remainder lacks a known reason. The sample data list about 120,000 clones, and around 92% of these were observed just once. In total, the top ten clones hold approximately 0.58% of the sample.

This clonotype originated in a man older than 75 with head and neck cancer. Sequencing was done on a sample of PBMCs. Recombination connected TRBV19 to TRBJ1-1; the D gene is possibly TRBD1, with 5 bases matching. The sequenced DNA is TGTGCCAGTACCCCGGGACTGTCACGGGCTGAAGCTTTCTTT. Translation gives CASTPGLSRAEAFF. Reference TRBV19 and TRBJ1-1 genes cover what lies past the CDR3, so the full variable domain is DGGITQSPKYLFRKEGQNVTLSCEQNLNHDAMYWYRQDPGQGLRLIYYSQIVNDFQKGDIAEGYSVSREKKESFPLTVTSAQKNPTAFYLCASTPGLSRAEAFFGQGTRLTVV.